This entry lists 32 T cell receptor beta chains sequenced from one sample in a study of blood T cell repertoires in COVID-19. Profiled with immunoSEQ multiplex PCR; TCRdb holds only in-frame clones, not every one. Among about 53,000 clones, around nine tenths were seen once, and the ten largest hold 3.5% to 4.5%. Sequencing was done on a sample of peripheral blood. These receptor sequences come from a man aged 50-59 years with acute or convalescent COVID-19.

The chain has TRBV5-6 and TRBJ2-1; 10 positions agree with TRBD2. V lost 3 bases, J lost 7 bases, and 7 bases stayed unmatched. The CDR3 contains 15 residues. CDR1 and CDR2 (germline): SGHDT, YYEEEE. CDR3 coding DNA: TGTGCCAGCAGCTCCCAGAGCGGGAGGGGGAATGAGCAGTTCTTC. Amino acid sequence: CASSSQSGRGNEQFF.

V usage is TRBV6-1 and J usage is TRBJ1-4; a weak D match, TRBD1 (5 bases). The CDR3 covers 14 residues. V was clipped by 1 base and J by 5 bases, with 8 bases between them. The germline gives CDR1 MNHNS, CDR2 SASEGT. The CDR3 protein is CASSEGGLNEKLFF. In DNA, the CDR3 is TGTGCCAGCAGTGAAGGGGGACTAAATGAAAAACTGTTTTTT.

Here the CDR3 reads CATSPDAGSTDTQYF. DNA of the CDR3: TGTGCCACCAGCCCAGACGCAGGGAGCACAGATACGCAGTATTTT. The chain carries TRBV15 and TRBJ2-3; D may be TRBD1 (5 bases). Germline CDR1 and CDR2: LNHNV and YYDKDF (reference sequence). CDR3 length: 15 residues. The germline V and J ends were trimmed by 5 bases and 0 bases, with 12 bases remaining between them.

The chain carries TRBV19 and TRBJ2-5; D is undetermined. CDR3 size: 14 residues. V lost 5 bases, J lost 4 bases, and 14 bases lay in between. CDR1 LNHDA and CDR2 SQIVND come from the germline V gene (reference sequence). In nucleotides, the CDR3 is TGTGCCAGTAGTTCAGACTCGGCGCTAGAGACCCAGTACTTC. This translates into CASSSDSALETQYF.

V usage is TRBV5-1 and J usage is TRBJ2-1, with D perhaps matching TRBD2 (5 bases). V gave up 5 bases and J gave up 2 bases, with 11 bases separating them. CDR3 length equals 14 residues. Germline V CDR1 and CDR2: SGHRS, YFSETQ. This CDR3 is CASSASGPYNEQFF. The CDR3 DNA reads as TGCGCCAGCAGTGCAAGCGGACCCTACAATGAGCAGTTCTTC.

This chain links TRBV7-8 with TRBJ2-1, with 9 positions matching TRBD1. The germline CDR1 and CDR2 sequences are SGHVS and FQNEAQ. The J segment lost 4 bases and the V segment lost 2 bases, leaving 3 bases of the junction unmatched. The CDR3 has 15 residues. The CDR3 loop is CASSLLGQGYNEQFF. Here the CDR3 DNA reads TGTGCCAGCAGCTTACTGGGACAGGGTTACAATGAGCAGTTCTTC.

Only one count was recorded for this clone. V gene TRBV24-1 combines with J gene TRBJ1-1; 9 positions agree with TRBD1. The CDR3 is 17 residues long. The germline V gene has CDR1 KGHDR and CDR2 SFDVKD. J lost 4 bases, V lost 5 bases, and 13 bases had no gene match. The CDR3 region is CATSANTGGLGGTEAFF. The CDR3 region has the DNA TGTGCCACCAGTGCTAATACAGGGGGCTTAGGAGGCACTGAAGCTTTCTTT.

V gene TRBV7-8 combines with J gene TRBJ1-1; D is ambiguous. Trimming removed 1 base at V and 1 base at J, with 7 bases between. CDR1 and CDR2 (germline): SGHVS, FQNEAQ. The length of the CDR3 is 14 residues. Written as DNA, the CDR3 is TGTGCCAGCAGCTTAGTAGCCAGGAACACTGAAGCTTTCTTT. The encoded protein is CASSLVARNTEAFF.

The J gene is TRBJ2-3, the V gene TRBV6-5; 10 bases match TRBD2. Trimming took 7 bases from V and 5 from J; bases not matched to a gene: 6. Germline CDR1 MNHEY, CDR2 SVGAGI. This CDR3 is built from 14 residues. The CDR3 nucleotides read TGTGCCAGCAAGAGCGGGGGGGCTGGAGATACGCAGTATTTT. Translated, it gives CASKSGGAGDTQYF.

This chain uses TRBV3-1 (or the pseudogene TRBV3-2) with TRBJ2-5, with TRBD2 matching over 7 bases. The CDR3 is 15 amino acids. Germline lookup yields CDR1 LGHDT and CDR2 YNNKEL (reference sequence). V lost 5 bases and J lost 4; bases outside the gene matches: 10. The CDR3 coding sequence is TGTGCCAGCAGCTCGGGGGGAAACTTGTTAGAGACCCAGTACTTC. It translates to CASSSGGNLLETQYF.

The J gene is TRBJ1-4, the V gene TRBV29-1; maybe TRBD1 (5 bases). The germline V gene encodes CDR1 SQVTM and CDR2 ANQGSEA. V was shortened by 1 base and J by 6 bases, with 12 bases between the two germline ends. CDR3 length: 14 residues. The CDR3 loop reads CSVEGAGRDEKLFF. Written as DNA, the CDR3 is TGCAGCGTTGAAGGGGCAGGGCGCGATGAAAAACTGTTTTTT.

The gene calls are TRBV6-5 and TRBJ2-4; 8 bases are a match to TRBD1. The ends lost 5 bases at V and 1 base at J; junction bases unmatched: 4. The CDR3 has 15 residues. From germline, CDR1 is MNHEY and CDR2 SVGAGI. The CDR3 DNA is TGTGCCAGCAGTCTACAGGGGGTGGCCAAAAACATTCAGTACTTC. Translation gives CASSLQGVAKNIQYF.

The V call is TRBV20-1, the J call TRBJ2-1, with 10 bases that match TRBD2. The CDR3 spans 14 residues. Germline V gene data show CDR1 as DFQATT and CDR2 as SNEGSKA (reference sequence). V lost 3 bases and J lost 7; bases outside the gene matches: 6. The CDR3 nucleotides are TGCAGTGCTAGTGGGGCTAGCGGGAGAAATGAGCAGTTCTTC. Its protein product is CSASGASGRNEQFF.

CDR3 residues: CASSYNLETSGYNEQFF. In DNA form, the CDR3 reads TGTGCCAGCAGTTATAATCTAGAGACTAGCGGGTACAATGAGCAGTTCTTC. V usage is TRBV6-2 or TRBV6-3 and J usage is TRBJ2-1, with 10 bases aligning to TRBD2. The CDR3 is 17 residues long. From germline, CDR1 is MNHEY and CDR2 SVGEGT. V trimming: 3 bases; J trimming: 4 bases; junction bases outside the gene matches: 9.

This rearrangement joins TRBV11-3 to TRBJ1-4, with D unclear. In germline, CDR1 is SGHNT, CDR2 YENEEA. This CDR3 contains 13 residues. Trimming took 5 bases from V and 6 from J, leaving 10 bases between them. CDR3 sequence: CASSSSSDEKLFF. CDR3 bases: TGTGCCAGCAGCAGCTCGTCGGATGAAAAACTGTTTTTT.

V and J are TRBV7-3 and TRBJ2-2, with TRBD2 matching over 11 bases. The V segment lost 5 bases and the J segment 4 bases; nucleotides outside the gene matches: 9. The CDR3 is made up of 17 amino acids. Germline V CDR1 and CDR2: SGHTA, FQGTGA. CDR3 bases: TGTGCCAGCAGCCCGTCCCCGCTAGCGGGAGGCACCGGGGAGCTGTTTTTT. Its translation: CASSPSPLAGGTGELFF. Drawing the rest from reference TRBV7-3 and TRBJ2-2, the complete variable domain is GAGVSQTPSNKVTEKGKYVELRCDPISGHTALYWYRQSLGQGPEFLIYFQGTGAADDSGLPNDRFFAVRPEGSVSTLKIQRTERGDSAVYLCASSPSPLAGGTGELFFGEGSRLTVL.

A single count supports this clone. The gene calls are TRBV28 and TRBJ2-5; D may be TRBD2 (5 bases). The CDR3 runs to 12 residues. CDR1 is MDHEN and CDR2 is SYDVKM in the germline V gene. V shed 5 bases and J shed 5 bases, with 9 bases lying between them. The CDR3 nucleotides are TGTGCCAGCAGTGGAGGTCAGGAGACCCAGTACTTC. This codes for CASSGGQETQYF.

The chain carries TRBV6-5 and TRBJ2-7; D might be TRBD2 (6 bases). The germline CDR1 and CDR2 sequences are MNHEY and SVGAGI. Trimming pared 4 bases from V and 3 bases from J, leaving 13 bases between. CDR3 length: 14 residues. CDR3 amino acids: CASSLARGHYEQYF. The CDR3 nucleotides read TGTGCCAGCAGTTTAGCGCGGGGTCACTACGAGCAGTACTTC.

This clone has just one count. The rearrangement links TRBV19 to TRBJ1-2; 9 positions match TRBD1. The CDR3 runs 14 residues. Unmatched junction bases numbered 9, after V lost 7 bases and J lost 6 bases. Looked up from germline, CDR1 is LNHDA and CDR2 is SQIVND (reference sequence). CDR3 nucleotides: TGTGCCAGTACCGTGACAGGGGGAGAGAATGGCTACACCTTC. Amino acids: CASTVTGGENGYTF.

The chain employs TRBV27 and TRBJ2-7; 8 bases match TRBD2. The CDR3 is made up of 16 amino acids. Germline CDR1 is MNHEY and CDR2 is SMNVEV (reference sequence). Germline trimming cut 5 bases from V and 5 bases from J; bases unmatched to any gene: 14. This CDR3 reads CASSPRGSGTSHEQYF. CDR3 sequence (DNA): TGTGCCAGCAGTCCCAGGGGTAGCGGGACTTCCCACGAGCAGTACTTC.

The chain carries TRBV21-1 and TRBJ2-1; the DNA was not compared with TRBD2, the D call given in the table. TRBV21-1 is recorded as a pseudogene. The CDR3 loop spans 16 amino acids. The CDR3 DNA reads TGTGCCAGCAGCAAAGCGGGACTAGCGACGGTCAATGAGCAGTTCTTC. Encoded protein: CASSKAGLATVNEQFF.

The count of this clone is one. The rearrangement uses TRBV15 and TRBJ1-5; TRBD1 matches 7 bases. J gave up 6 bases and V 6 bases, and 8 bases lay outside the gene matches. Germline V CDR1 and CDR2: LNHNV, YYDKDF (reference sequence). The CDR3 is 14 amino acids. CDR3 nucleotides: TGTGCCACCAGGCGACAGGGCCGGGGTCAGCCCCAGCATTTT. Translating it yields CATRRQGRGQPQHF.

This sequence joins TRBV6-5 and TRBJ2-7, with D perhaps TRBD1 (6 bases). Germline-derived CDR1 and CDR2 are MNHEY and SVGAGI. The CDR3 consists of 16 residues. V dropped 0 bases and J dropped 1 base, with 13 bases sitting between them. This CDR3 is CASSYSVQGASYEQYF. As DNA, the CDR3 is TGTGCCAGCAGTTACTCGGTACAGGGAGCGTCCTACGAGCAGTACTTC.

The rearrangement joins TRBV2 to TRBJ1-6, with D possibly matching TRBD1 (6 bases). This CDR3 has 14 amino acids. Trimming removed 9 bases at V and 7 bases at J, with 16 bases between. In germline, CDR1 is SNHLY, CDR2 FYNNEI. In DNA form, the CDR3 reads TGTGCCAGTTCTCGTGAGCAGGGGAATTCACCCCTCCACTTT. This translates into CASSREQGNSPLHF.

This clone was picked up one time. The chain joins TRBV18 to TRBJ1-4, with unresolved D. The V and J ends lost 3 bases and 3 bases respectively, with 8 bases between them. Germline loops: CDR1 KGHSH, CDR2 LQKENI. The CDR3 extends over 14 amino acids. CDR3 nucleotides: TGTGCCAGCTCACCCCGGGGTTCTAATGAAAAACTGTTTTTT. Its translation: CASSPRGSNEKLFF. Complete variable domain (other parts from reference TRBV18 and TRBJ1-4): NAGVMQNPRHLVRRRGQEARLRCSPMKGHSHVYWYRQLPEEGLKFMVYLQKENIIDESGMPKERFSAEFPKEGPSILRIQQVVRGDSAAYFCASSPRGSNEKLFFGSGTQLSVL.

The chain recombines TRBV6-5 with TRBJ1-4, with D possibly TRBD1 on 6 matching bases. The CDR3 totals 15 residues. The germline V gene has CDR1 MNHEY and CDR2 SVGAGI. The ends were cut back, 5 bases at V and 1 base at J, with 11 bases in the middle. The CDR3 nucleotides are TGTGCCAGCAGTAGAATACAGGGAACTAATGAAAAACTGTTTTTT. Translation gives CASSRIQGTNEKLFF.

The rearrangement joins TRBV19 to TRBJ2-5, with 10 bases fitting TRBD2. Germline V gives CDR1 LNHDA, CDR2 SQIVND (reference sequence). The junction had 6 bases not matched to a gene; V was cut back by 3 bases and J by 5 bases. The CDR3 has 15 amino acids. The CDR3 region has the DNA TGTGCCAGTAGTATTAGCAGCGGGGGGGCGGAGACCCAGTACTTC. Protein sequence: CASSISSGGAETQYF.

The chain's CDR3 is CASSTNTGGAEAETQYF. The CDR3 DNA reads TGTGCCAGCAGCACCAATACAGGGGGCGCGGAGGCGGAGACCCAGTACTTC. The V gene is TRBV13, the J gene TRBJ2-5; TRBD1 matches 9 bases. In germline, CDR1 is PRHDT, CDR2 FYEKMQ (reference sequence). The CDR3 length is 17 residues. Germline trimming cut 5 bases from V and 5 bases from J; bases unmatched to any gene: 15.

This chain uses TRBV6-1 with TRBJ1-2; 7 bases agree with TRBD1. CDR1 is MNHNS, CDR2 SASEGT, per germline. V lost 1 base to trimming and J lost 4 bases; unmatched junction nucleotides: 9. The CDR3 is made up of 16 amino acids. CDR3 in DNA: TGTGCCAGCAGTGAAGACGGGACAGCATATTCCTATGGCTACACCTTC. As protein: CASSEDGTAYSYGYTF.

This chain uses TRBV11-3 with TRBJ2-7; 8 bases fit TRBD1. This CDR3 comprises 15 residues. Germline V gives CDR1 SGHNT, CDR2 YENEEA. V lost 1 base to trimming and J lost 7 bases; unmatched junction nucleotides: 9. This CDR3 reads CASSLVSQGAREQYF. The CDR3 DNA follows: TGTGCCAGCAGCTTAGTCAGTCAGGGGGCGCGGGAGCAGTACTTC. Full variable domain (missing parts from reference TRBV11-3 and TRBJ2-7): EAGVVQSPRYKIIEKKQPVAFWCNPISGHNTLYWYLQNLGQGPELLIRYENEEAVDDSQLPKDRFSAERLKGVDSTLKIQPAELGDSAVYLCASSLVSQGAREQYFGPGTRLTVT.

The chain employs TRBV28 and TRBJ2-7; 8 bases align to TRBD1. Germline V gene data show CDR1 as MDHEN and CDR2 as SYDVKM. The CDR3 totals 15 residues. V lost 4 bases to trimming and J lost 2 bases; unmatched junction nucleotides: 7. CDR3 nucleotides: TGTGCCAGCAGTTCGTACAGGGGGATGGCCTACGAGCAGTACTTC. Its protein is CASSSYRGMAYEQYF. Full variable domain (outside the CDR3, taken from reference TRBV28 and TRBJ2-7): DVKVTQSSRYLVKRTGEKVFLECVQDMDHENMFWYRQDPGLGLRLIYFSYDVKMKEKGDIPEGYSVSREKKERFSLILESASTNQTSMYLCASSSYRGMAYEQYFGPGTRLTVT.

CDR3 residues: CASSPNTVETQYF. DNA for the CDR3: TGTGCCAGCAGCCCCAATACGGTAGAGACCCAGTACTTC. The J gene is TRBJ2-5, the V gene TRBV13; D ambiguous. V was shortened by 5 bases and J by 4 bases, with 11 bases between the two germline ends. The germline V gene has CDR1 PRHDT and CDR2 FYEKMQ (reference sequence). CDR3 length equals 13 residues.